This TCR beta chain was sequenced for a study of Ad26.COV2.S vaccination and SARS-CoV-2 variants. About the research overall: The authors gave Ad26.COV2.S intramuscularly, either once or twice 56 days apart.

Assay: immunoSEQ multiplex PCR; the TCRdb copy retains only in-frame clones and omits some. The sample lists some 480,000 clones, roughly nine tenths seen once, with more than 10% in the top ten. Indicated treatment: around 19 received Ad26.COV2.S at low or high dose, single or two shots; several received placebo; per-sample allocation not given. The study sampled participants on day 63 after the first vaccine or placebo injection. An Ad26 vector that expressed Wuhan-strain SARS-CoV-2 spike constituted the vaccine. The CDR3 consists of 15 residues. V lost 0 bases and J lost 12; bases outside the gene matches: 11. Germline-derived CDR1 and CDR2 are LNHNV and YYDKDF (reference sequence).

V and J are TRBV15 and TRBJ2-1; TRBD2 matches 7 bases. The sample consisted of peripheral blood, taken in a trial of Ad26.COV2.S vaccine versus placebo. The receptor was derived from a person aged 18-60 years who received the Ad26.COV2.S COVID-19 vaccine or a placebo. DNA for the CDR3: TGTGCCACCAGCAGAGATCTAATCTTCGGGGAGGGGCAGTTCTTC. Its protein is CATSRDLIFGEGQFF.